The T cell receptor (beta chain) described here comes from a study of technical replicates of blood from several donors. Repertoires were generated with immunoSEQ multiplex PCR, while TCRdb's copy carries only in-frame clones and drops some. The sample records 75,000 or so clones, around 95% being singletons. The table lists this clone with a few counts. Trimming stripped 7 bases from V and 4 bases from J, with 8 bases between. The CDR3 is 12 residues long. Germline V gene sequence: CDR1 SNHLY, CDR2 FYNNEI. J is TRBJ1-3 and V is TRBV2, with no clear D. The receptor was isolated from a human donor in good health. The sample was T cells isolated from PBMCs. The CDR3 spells CASTGDGNTIYF. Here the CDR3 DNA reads TGTGCCAGCACAGGTGACGGAAACACCATATATTTT.